A single sample is the source of the 2 T cell receptor beta chains below, sequenced in a study of blood T cells in healthy people across ages. A second PCR of roughly 7 to 11 cycles used a sample-barcoded 5' primer and a J-beta primer mix. TCRdb reanalysed the 5' RACE reads using MiXCR and keeps one entry per CDR3 protein. The data contain over 700,000 distinct CDR3 sequences, around a quarter of them seen just once; the ten biggest clones take up 9.4%. These same records also appear under a second study, on T cells of mothers and their children.

The specimen was blood. These receptors were taken from a boy younger than 18 in good health.

The genes are TRBV9 and TRBJ1-2; 8 bases align to TRBD1. V shed 0 bases, J shed 6 bases, and the junction held 16 bases outside the gene matches. The CDR3 extends over 18 amino acids. The V gene's germline CDR1 is SGDLS and CDR2 YYNGEE. CDR3 coding DNA: TGTGCCAGCAGCGTAGAGGACAGGGTTACCTCCCTTAGAGATGGCTACACCTTC. As protein: CASSVEDRVTSLRDGYTF.

This chain uses TRBV20-1 with TRBJ2-1; 7 nucleotides match TRBD2. CDR3 length equals 14 residues. CDR1 and CDR2 (germline): DFQATT, SNEGSKA (reference sequence). The junction had 4 bases not matched to a gene; V was cut back by 5 bases and J by 0 bases. The CDR3 DNA follows: TGCAGTGCTTTGACTAGCAGCTCCTACAATGAGCAGTTCTTC. It is translated as CSALTSSSYNEQFF.